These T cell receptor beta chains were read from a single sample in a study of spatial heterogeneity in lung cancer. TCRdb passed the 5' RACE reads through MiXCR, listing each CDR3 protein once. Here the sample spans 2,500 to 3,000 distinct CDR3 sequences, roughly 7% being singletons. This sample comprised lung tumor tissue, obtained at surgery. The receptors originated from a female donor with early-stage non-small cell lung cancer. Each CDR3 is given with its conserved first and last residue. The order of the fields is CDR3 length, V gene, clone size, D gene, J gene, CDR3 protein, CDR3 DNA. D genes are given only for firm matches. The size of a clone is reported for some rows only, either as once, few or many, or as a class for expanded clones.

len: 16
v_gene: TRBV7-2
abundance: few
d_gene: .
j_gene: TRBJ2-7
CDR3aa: CASSLVLGPFSYEQYF
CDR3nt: TGTGCCAGCAGCTTAGTACTGGGGCCCTTCTCCTACGAGCAGTACTTC

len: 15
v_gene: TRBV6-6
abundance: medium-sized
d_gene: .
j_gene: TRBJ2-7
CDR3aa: CASSYSPTLPYEQYF
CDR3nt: TGTGCCAGCAGTTACTCTCCTACTCTGCCTTACGAGCAGTACTTC

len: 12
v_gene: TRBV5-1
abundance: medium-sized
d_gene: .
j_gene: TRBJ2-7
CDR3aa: CASSLEGDEQYF
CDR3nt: TGCGCCAGCAGCTTGGAGGGCGACGAGCAGTACTTC

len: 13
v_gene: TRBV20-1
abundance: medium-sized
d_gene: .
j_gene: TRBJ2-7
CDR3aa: CSAQTRGGYEQYF
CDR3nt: TGCAGTGCCCAAACTAGGGGGGGCTACGAGCAGTACTTC

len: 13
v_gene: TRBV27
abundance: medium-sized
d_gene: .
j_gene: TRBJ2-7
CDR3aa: CASSPRTEYEQYF
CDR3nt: TGTGCCAGCAGTCCACGGACAGAATACGAGCAGTACTTC

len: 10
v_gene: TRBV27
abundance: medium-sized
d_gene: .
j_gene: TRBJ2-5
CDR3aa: CASSWETQYF
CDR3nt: TGTGCCAGCAGTTGGGAGACCCAGTACTTC

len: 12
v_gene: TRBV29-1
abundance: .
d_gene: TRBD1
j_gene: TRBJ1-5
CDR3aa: CSVGQGSQPQHF
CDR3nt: TGCAGCGTTGGACAGGGTTCCCAGCCCCAGCATTTT

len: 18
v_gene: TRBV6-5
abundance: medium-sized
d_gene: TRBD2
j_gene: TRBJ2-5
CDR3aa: CASSYPLAGGVRQETQYF
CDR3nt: TGTGCCAGCAGTTACCCACTAGCGGGGGGGGTAAGGCAAGAGACCCAGTACTTC

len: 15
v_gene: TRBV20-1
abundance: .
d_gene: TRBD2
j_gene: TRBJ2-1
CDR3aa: CSARAASGGYNEQFF
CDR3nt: TGCAGTGCTAGAGCAGCTAGCGGGGGATACAATGAGCAGTTCTTC

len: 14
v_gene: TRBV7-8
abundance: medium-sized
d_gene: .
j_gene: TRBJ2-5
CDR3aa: CASSLIVLGETQYF
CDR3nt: TGTGCCAGCAGCTTAATAGTCTTAGGAGAGACCCAGTACTTC

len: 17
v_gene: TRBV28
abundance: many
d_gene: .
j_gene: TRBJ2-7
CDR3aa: CATTPFPGKGSLGEQYF
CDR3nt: TGTGCCACTACTCCCTTCCCAGGGAAGGGGAGCCTAGGCGAGCAGTACTTC

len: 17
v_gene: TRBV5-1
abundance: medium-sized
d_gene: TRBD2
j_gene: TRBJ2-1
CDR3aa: CASSIRLAGGPRNEQFF
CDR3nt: TGCGCCAGCAGCATTCGACTAGCGGGGGGACCTAGGAATGAGCAGTTCTTC

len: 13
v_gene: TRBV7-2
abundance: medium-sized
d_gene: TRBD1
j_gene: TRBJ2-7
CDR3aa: CASSKETGRVPYF
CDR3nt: TGTGCCAGCAGCAAAGAGACAGGGCGGGTACCGTACTTC

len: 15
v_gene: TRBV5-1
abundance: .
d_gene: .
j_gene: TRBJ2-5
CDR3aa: CASRPQGLSEETQYF
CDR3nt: TGCGCCAGCAGACCACAGGGTTTAAGCGAAGAGACCCAGTACTTC

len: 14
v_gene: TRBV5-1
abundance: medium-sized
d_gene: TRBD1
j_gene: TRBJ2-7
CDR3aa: CASSRTGGIYEQYF
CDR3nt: TGCGCCAGCAGCCGGACAGGGGGAATCTACGAGCAGTACTTC

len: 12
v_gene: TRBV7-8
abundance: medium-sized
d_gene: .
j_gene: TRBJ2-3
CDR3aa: CASSHRVTQQYF
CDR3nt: TGTGCCAGCAGCCACAGGGTTACCCAACAGTATTTT

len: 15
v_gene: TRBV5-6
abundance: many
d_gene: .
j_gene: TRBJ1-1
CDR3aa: CASSLVGGRDTEAFF
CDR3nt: TGTGCCAGCAGCTTGGTAGGCGGAAGGGACACTGAAGCTTTCTTT

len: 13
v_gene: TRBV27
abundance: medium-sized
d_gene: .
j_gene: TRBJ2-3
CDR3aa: CASSLSARLTQYF
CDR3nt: TGTGCCAGCAGTTTATCGGCCAGGCTGACGCAGTATTTT

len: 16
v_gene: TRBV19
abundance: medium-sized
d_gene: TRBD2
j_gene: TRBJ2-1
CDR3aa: CASSTLRLAGVSAQIF
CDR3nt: TGTGCCAGTAGTACCCTCCGACTAGCGGGGGTTTCCGCCCAGATCTTC

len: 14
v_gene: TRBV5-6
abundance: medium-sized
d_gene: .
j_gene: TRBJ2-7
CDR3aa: CASSTVSGRYEQYF
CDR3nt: TGTGCCAGCAGCACTGTATCGGGGAGATACGAGCAGTACTTC

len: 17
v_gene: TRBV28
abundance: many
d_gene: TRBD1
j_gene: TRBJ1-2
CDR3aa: CASSPGQGALYSYGYTF
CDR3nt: TGTGCCAGCAGTCCCGGACAGGGGGCACTCTACAGCTATGGCTACACCTTC

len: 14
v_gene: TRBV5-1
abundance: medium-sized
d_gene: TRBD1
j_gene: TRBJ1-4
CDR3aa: CASRSGTGIEKLFF
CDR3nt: TGCGCCAGCAGGAGTGGGACAGGCATAGAAAAACTGTTTTTT

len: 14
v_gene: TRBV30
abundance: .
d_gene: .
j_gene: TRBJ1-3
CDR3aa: CAWRRASSGNTIYF
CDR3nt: TGTGCCTGGAGGCGGGCAAGCTCTGGAAACACCATATATTTT

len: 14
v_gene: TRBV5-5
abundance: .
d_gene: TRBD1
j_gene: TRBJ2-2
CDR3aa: CASSLQGATGELFF
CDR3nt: TGTGCCAGCAGCTTACAGGGGGCAACCGGGGAGCTGTTTTTT

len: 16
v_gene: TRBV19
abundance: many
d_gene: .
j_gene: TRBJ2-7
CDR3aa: CASSIMGPSYSYEQYF
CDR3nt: TGTGCCAGTAGTATAATGGGTCCCTCCTATTCCTACGAGCAGTACTTC

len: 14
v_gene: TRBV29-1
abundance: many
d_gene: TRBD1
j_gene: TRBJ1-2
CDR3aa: CSVEGQGGDYGYTF
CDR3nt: TGCAGCGTTGAAGGACAGGGGGGTGACTATGGCTACACCTTC

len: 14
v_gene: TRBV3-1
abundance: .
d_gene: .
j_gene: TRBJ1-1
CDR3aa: CASSHVGQNTEAFF
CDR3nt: TGTGCCAGCAGTCATGTAGGGCAGAACACTGAAGCTTTCTTT

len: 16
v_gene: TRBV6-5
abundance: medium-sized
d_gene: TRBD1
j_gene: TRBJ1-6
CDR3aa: CASSSLGQGGSSPLHF
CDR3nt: TGTGCCAGCAGTTCCCTGGGACAGGGGGGGTCTTCACCCCTCCACTTT

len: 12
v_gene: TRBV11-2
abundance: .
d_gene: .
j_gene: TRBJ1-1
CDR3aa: CASSLGGHLAFF
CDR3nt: TGTGCCAGCAGCTTAGGTGGACATTTGGCTTTCTTT

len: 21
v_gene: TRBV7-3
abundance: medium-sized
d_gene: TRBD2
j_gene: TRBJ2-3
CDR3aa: CASSYLPWGTSGGGPLYTQYF
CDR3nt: TGTGCCAGCAGCTACCTCCCCTGGGGGACTAGCGGGGGGGGCCCGCTTTATACGCAGTATTTT

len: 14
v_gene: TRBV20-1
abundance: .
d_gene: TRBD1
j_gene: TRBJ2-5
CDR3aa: CSARPDRVQETQYF
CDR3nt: TGCAGTGCTAGACCAGACAGGGTCCAAGAGACCCAGTACTTC

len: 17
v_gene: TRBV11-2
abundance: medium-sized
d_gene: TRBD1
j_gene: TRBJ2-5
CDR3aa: CASSLDGDRGPQETQYF
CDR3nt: TGTGCCAGCAGCTTAGACGGGGACAGGGGGCCCCAAGAGACCCAGTACTTC

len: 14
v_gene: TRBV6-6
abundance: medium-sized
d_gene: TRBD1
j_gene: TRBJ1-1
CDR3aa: CASSKTGGYTEAFF
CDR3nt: TGTGCCAGCAGTAAAACAGGGGGGTACACTGAAGCTTTCTTT

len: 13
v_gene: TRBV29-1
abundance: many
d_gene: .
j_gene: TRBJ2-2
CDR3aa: CSVGKFRTGELFF
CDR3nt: TGCAGCGTTGGTAAATTCCGCACCGGGGAGCTGTTTTTT

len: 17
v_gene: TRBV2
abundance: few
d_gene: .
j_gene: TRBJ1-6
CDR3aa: CASSESGVFSYNSPLHF
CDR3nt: TGTGCCAGCAGTGAATCTGGGGTATTCTCCTATAATTCACCCCTCCACTTT

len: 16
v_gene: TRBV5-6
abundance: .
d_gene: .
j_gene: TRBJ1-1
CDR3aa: CASSLVRELGRTEAFF
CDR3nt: TGTGCCAGCAGCTTGGTAAGGGAACTGGGGCGCACTGAAGCTTTCTTT

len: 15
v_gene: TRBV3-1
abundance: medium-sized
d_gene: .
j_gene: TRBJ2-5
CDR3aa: CASSQEGLGAETQYF
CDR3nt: TGTGCCAGCAGCCAAGAAGGTCTAGGAGCAGAGACCCAGTACTTC

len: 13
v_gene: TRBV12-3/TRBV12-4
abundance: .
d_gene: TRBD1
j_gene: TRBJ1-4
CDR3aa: CASMRQGFGKLFF
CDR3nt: TGTGCCAGTATGAGACAGGGTTTTGGAAAACTGTTTTTT

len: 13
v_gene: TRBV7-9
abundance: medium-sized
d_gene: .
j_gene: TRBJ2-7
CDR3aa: CASSLSGSYEQYF
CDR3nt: TGTGCCAGCAGCTTATCAGGTTCCTACGAGCAGTACTTC

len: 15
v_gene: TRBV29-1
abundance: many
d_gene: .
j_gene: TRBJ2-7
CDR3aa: CSAALGPGASYEQYF
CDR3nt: TGCAGCGCTGCCTTGGGACCGGGCGCCTCCTACGAGCAGTACTTC

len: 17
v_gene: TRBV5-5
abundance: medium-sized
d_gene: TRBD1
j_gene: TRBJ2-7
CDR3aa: CASSLLPGQGRIGEQYF
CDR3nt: TGTGCCAGCAGCCTATTACCCGGACAGGGACGTATTGGCGAGCAGTACTTC

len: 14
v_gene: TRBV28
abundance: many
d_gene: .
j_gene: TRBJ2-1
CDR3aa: CASSSRDMGLGQFF
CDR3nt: TGTGCCAGCAGTTCAAGAGACATGGGTTTGGGGCAGTTCTTC

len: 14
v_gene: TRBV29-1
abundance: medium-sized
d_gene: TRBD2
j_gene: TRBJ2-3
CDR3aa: CSAVTSGGPDTQYF
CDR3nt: TGCAGCGCAGTGACTAGCGGGGGCCCGGATACGCAGTATTTT

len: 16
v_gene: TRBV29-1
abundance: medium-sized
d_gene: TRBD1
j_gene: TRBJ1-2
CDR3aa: CSVEGTGGSRRYGYTF
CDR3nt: TGCAGCGTTGAGGGGACAGGGGGCTCCCGGAGGTATGGCTACACCTTC

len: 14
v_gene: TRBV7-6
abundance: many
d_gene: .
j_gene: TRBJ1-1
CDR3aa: CASSLAALNTEAFF
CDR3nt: TGTGCCAGCAGCTTAGCAGCGCTGAACACTGAAGCTTTCTTT

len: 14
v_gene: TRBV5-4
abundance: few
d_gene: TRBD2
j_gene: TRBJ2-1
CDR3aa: CASSQGLADNEQFF
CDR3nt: TGTGCCAGCAGCCAGGGACTAGCGGACAATGAGCAGTTCTTC

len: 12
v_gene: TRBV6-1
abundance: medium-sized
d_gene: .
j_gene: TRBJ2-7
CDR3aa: CASSVSSYEQYF
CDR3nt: TGTGCCAGCAGTGTAAGCTCCTACGAGCAGTACTTC

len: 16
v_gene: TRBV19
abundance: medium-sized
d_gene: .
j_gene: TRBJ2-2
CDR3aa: CASSMTGPPVGGELFF
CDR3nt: TGTGCCAGTAGTATGACTGGGCCCCCTGTGGGCGGGGAGCTGTTTTTT

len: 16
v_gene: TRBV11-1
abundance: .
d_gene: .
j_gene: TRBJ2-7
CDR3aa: CASSLDASASSYEQYF
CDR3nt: TGTGCCAGCAGCTTAGACGCTAGCGCGAGCTCCTACGAGCAGTACTTC

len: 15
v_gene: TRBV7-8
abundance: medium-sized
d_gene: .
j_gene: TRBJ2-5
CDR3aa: CASSSSYRVQETQYF
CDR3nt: TGTGCCAGCAGCTCGTCCTACAGGGTTCAAGAGACCCAGTACTTC